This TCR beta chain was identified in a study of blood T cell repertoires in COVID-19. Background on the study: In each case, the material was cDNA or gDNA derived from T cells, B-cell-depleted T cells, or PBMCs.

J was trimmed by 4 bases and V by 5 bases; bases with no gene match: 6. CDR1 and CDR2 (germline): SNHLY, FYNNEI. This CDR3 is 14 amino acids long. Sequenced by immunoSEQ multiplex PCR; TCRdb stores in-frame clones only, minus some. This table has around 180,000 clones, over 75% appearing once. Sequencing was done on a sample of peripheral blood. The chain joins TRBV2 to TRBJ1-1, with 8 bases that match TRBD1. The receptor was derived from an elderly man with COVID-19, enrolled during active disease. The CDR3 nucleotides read TGTGCCAGCAGTCCCAGGGGGCTAGGCACTGAAGCTTTCTTT. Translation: CASSPRGLGTEAFF.